The 18 T cell receptor beta chains given below trace back to one sample, sequenced in a study of T cells in Graves' hyperthyroidism and ophthalmopathy. Researchers took RNA transcripts and amplified the TCR beta CDR3 regions from them. The HTBI primer set drove a first-round RT-PCR of the TCR CDR3. TCRdb ran MiXCR on the multiplex PCR reads and lists one entry per CDR3 protein. The table shows roughly 200,000 distinct CDR3 sequences, with around 16% occurring only once. The sequencing sample was made of blood. These receptors were obtained from a woman aged 50 to 60 with Graves' hyperthyroidism.

This clonotype was counted at least ten times. The rearrangement links TRBV11-3 to TRBJ2-2, with D hard to call. Germline lookup yields CDR1 SGHNT and CDR2 YENEEA. This CDR3 spans 17 amino acids. V gave up 0 bases and J gave up 1 base, with 12 bases separating them. The CDR3 loop is CASSLDMGSKNTGELFF. Written as DNA, the CDR3 is TGTGCCAGCAGCTTAGATATGGGCTCGAAGAACACCGGGGAGCTGTTTTTT.

This clonotype was detected many times. The chain couples TRBV28 to TRBJ2-5; no reliable D call. Per the germline V gene, CDR1 is MDHEN and CDR2 is SYDVKM. This CDR3 has 11 residues. Trimming shortened V by 3 bases and J by 8 bases, and 7 bases separated the two germline ends. CDR3 region: CASSFTATQYF. CDR3 DNA sequence: TGTGCCAGCAGTTTTACCGCTACCCAGTACTTC.

The chain is built from TRBV3-1 and TRBJ1-1; D remains ambiguous. With 1 base removed from V and 9 bases from J, the gap between germline ends came to 6 bases. CDR1 LGHDT and CDR2 YNNKEL come from the germline V gene (reference sequence). The CDR3 sequence is 11 residues long. The CDR3: CASSQGHKAFF. CDR3 coding DNA: TGTGCCAGCAGCCAAGGGCACAAAGCTTTCTTT.

This clonotype was counted many times. This sequence joins TRBV20-1 and TRBJ2-1, with TRBD2 identical over 8 bases. V gave up 6 bases and J gave up 4 bases; unmatched junction bases: 14. The CDR3 contains 16 residues. Germline-derived CDR1 and CDR2 are DFQATT and SNEGSKA (reference sequence). In nucleotides, the CDR3 is TGCAGTGCCGACTGGATGACTAGCGATCCATACAATGAGCAGTTCTTC. Translating it yields CSADWMTSDPYNEQFF.

Turning to this clonotype: Since a much larger clone is just one base distant, this may be a read error. The chain uses TRBV12-3 or TRBV12-4 and TRBJ1-2; possible D gene TRBD1, 5 bases. The CDR3 has 11 residues. In DNA form, the CDR3 reads TGTACCAGCAGTCCTGGGACTGGCTACACCTTC. Encoded protein: CTSSPGTGYTF.

This clonotype was picked up many times. The CDR3: CSATPSFEQFF. In DNA, the CDR3 is TGCAGTGCAACCCCCAGTTTTGAGCAGTTCTTC. J is TRBJ2-1 and V is TRBV20-1, with D unclear. The CDR3 has 11 amino acids. Trimming cost V 6 bases and J 9 bases, with 12 bases left between them. The germline V gene encodes CDR1 DFQATT and CDR2 SNEGSKA (reference sequence).

This clonotype was picked up many times. The J gene is TRBJ2-3, the V gene TRBV30; possible D gene TRBD1, 6 bases. V was shortened by 1 base and J by 0 bases, with 14 bases between the two germline ends. Germline CDR1 GTSNPN, CDR2 SVGIG (reference sequence). This CDR3 has 16 amino acids. The CDR3 DNA is TGTGCCTGGAGTGCGTGGACAGTAATTAGCACAGATACGCAGTATTTT. Protein sequence: CAWSAWTVISTDTQYF.

This clonotype showed up many times. The chain recombines TRBV27 with TRBJ2-7, with D unresolved. Trimming stripped 0 bases from V and 7 bases from J, with 16 bases between. The V gene's germline CDR1 is MNHEY and CDR2 SMNVEV (reference sequence). The CDR3 contains 15 residues. Here the CDR3 DNA reads TGTGCCAGCAGTTTATCTCCCCGACAAATGGGGGAGCAGTACTTC. Protein product: CASSLSPRQMGEQYF.

In the case of this clonotype: One base away lies a much larger clone, so this may be a sequencing read error. This chain joins TRBV11-3 and TRBJ1-2; D is undetermined. CDR3 length: 15 amino acids. The germline V gene encodes CDR1 SGHNT and CDR2 YENEEA. V was cut by 2 bases and J by 4 bases, with 14 bases left in between. The CDR3 DNA reads as TGTGCCAGCAGCTTATTAGACGGGCTTCCCTATGGCTACACCTTC. Translation: CASSLLDGLPYGYTF.

This clonotype came up many times. This chain joins TRBV29-1 and TRBJ2-5; D could derive from TRBD1 or TRBD2 (6 bases each). The germline V gene has CDR1 SQVTM and CDR2 ANQGSEA. The CDR3 covers 15 residues. V was trimmed by 6 bases and J by 2 bases, leaving 19 bases between them. CDR3: CSVRGKGGGQETQYF. The CDR3 coding sequence is TGCAGCGTGAGGGGGAAGGGCGGAGGGCAAGAGACCCAGTACTTC.

There are a few counts of this clonotype. The rearrangement links TRBV7-9 to TRBJ2-2; D may be TRBD1 (6 bases). The CDR3 loop spans 13 amino acids. The V gene lost 4 bases and the J gene lost 10 bases, with 13 bases spanning the gap. The germline CDR1 and CDR2 sequences are SEHNR and FQNEAQ (reference sequence). In DNA form, the CDR3 reads TGTGCCAGCAGCTCGGACAGCTTCGAGGAGCTGTTTTTT. Its translation: CASSSDSFEELFF.

This clonotype has only a few counts. The rearrangement links TRBV5-1 to TRBJ2-1, with D perhaps matching TRBD2 (7 bases). Trimming stripped 5 bases from V and 7 bases from J, with 22 bases between. This CDR3 is 16 amino acids long. CDR1 is SGHRS, CDR2 YFSETQ, per germline. The CDR3 loop is CASRIEQGGNGNEQFF. CDR3 bases: TGCGCCAGCAGAATCGAACAGGGAGGGAACGGTAATGAGCAGTTCTTC.

This clonotype has at least ten counts. This chain links TRBV3-1 with TRBJ1-2; D gene ambiguous. The CDR3 runs to 17 residues. V lost 2 bases and J lost 0, with 16 bases in between. Germline CDR1 reads LGHDT; CDR2 reads YNNKEL (reference sequence). The DNA for the CDR3 is TGTGCCAGCAGCCAACCATCCGCTCAGCAGACTAACTATGGCTACACCTTC. Its protein is CASSQPSAQQTNYGYTF. Complete variable domain (other parts from reference TRBV3-1 and TRBJ1-2): DTAVSQTPKYLVTQMGNDKSIKCEQNLGHDTMYWYKQDSKKFLKIMFSYNNKELIINETVPNRFSPKSPDKAHLNLHINSLELGDSAVYFCASSQPSAQQTNYGYTFGSGTRLTVV.

The chain is built from TRBV12-3 or TRBV12-4 and TRBJ2-7; 8 bases align to TRBD2. V lost 3 bases and J lost 3; bases outside the gene matches: 4. The CDR3 is made up of 14 amino acids. CDR3 in amino acids: CASSFRRGGYEQYF. The CDR3 DNA sequence: TGTGCCAGCAGTTTTCGCCGGGGGGGCTACGAGCAGTACTTC.

In this sample, this clonotype turned up many times. The rearrangement joins TRBV28 to TRBJ2-4, with D possibly being TRBD2 (6 bases). The ends were cut back, 5 bases at V and 8 bases at J, with 19 bases in the middle. The germline V gene encodes CDR1 MDHEN and CDR2 SYDVKM. The CDR3 totals 15 residues. The CDR3 region has the DNA TGTGCCAGCAGTCCCTCAGCAGCGGGTAGGGACATTCAGTACTTC. Translated: CASSPSAAGRDIQYF. The full variable domain, its missing parts supplied by reference TRBV28 and TRBJ2-4, is DVKVTQSSRYLVKRTGEKVFLECVQDMDHENMFWYRQDPGLGLRLIYFSYDVKMKEKGDIPEGYSVSREKKERFSLILESASTNQTSMYLCASSPSAAGRDIQYFGAGTRLSVL.

The table lists this clonotype with many counts. This chain joins TRBV28 and TRBJ2-5, with 14 nucleotides matching TRBD2. This CDR3 contains 15 residues. The ends lost 6 bases at V and 5 bases at J; junction bases unmatched: 5. The V gene's germline CDR1 is MDHEN and CDR2 SYDVKM. CDR3 coding DNA: TGTGCCAGCAGGGGGACTAGCGGGAGTATGGAGACCCAGTACTTC. Translation: CASRGTSGSMETQYF.

At least ten counts were recorded for this clonotype. The chain has TRBV2 and TRBJ1-4; the D gene is possibly TRBD1 (6 bases). The CDR3 has 15 amino acids. Germline V lookup: CDR1 SNHLY, CDR2 FYNNEI. The V gene lost 2 bases and the J gene lost 3 bases, with 10 bases spanning the gap. The chain's CDR3 is CASSEWDTANEKLFF. Written as DNA, the CDR3 is TGTGCCAGCAGTGAATGGGACACGGCTAATGAAAAACTGTTTTTT.

This clonotype was observed at least ten times. This chain connects TRBV11-2 to TRBJ2-1; a weak D match, TRBD1 (5 bases). Deletions cut 10 bases from V and 0 bases from J, with 22 bases between. CDR1 and CDR2 (germline): SGHAT, FQNNGV. The CDR3 runs 17 residues. The CDR3 loop reads CAIHEGAGFSSYNEQFF. CDR3 coding DNA: TGTGCCATCCATGAAGGGGCAGGCTTTAGCTCCTACAATGAGCAGTTCTTC.